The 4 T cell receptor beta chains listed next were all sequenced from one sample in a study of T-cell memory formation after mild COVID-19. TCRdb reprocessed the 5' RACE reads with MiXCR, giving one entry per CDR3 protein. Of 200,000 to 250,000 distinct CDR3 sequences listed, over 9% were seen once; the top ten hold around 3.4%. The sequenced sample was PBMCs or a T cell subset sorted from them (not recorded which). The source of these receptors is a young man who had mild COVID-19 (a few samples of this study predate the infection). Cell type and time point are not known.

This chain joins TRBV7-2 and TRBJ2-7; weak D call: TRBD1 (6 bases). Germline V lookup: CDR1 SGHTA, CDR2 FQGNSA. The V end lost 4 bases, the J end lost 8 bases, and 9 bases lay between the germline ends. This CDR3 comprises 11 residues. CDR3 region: CASSSGQKQYF. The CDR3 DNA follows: TGTGCCAGCAGCTCCGGACAGAAGCAGTACTTC.

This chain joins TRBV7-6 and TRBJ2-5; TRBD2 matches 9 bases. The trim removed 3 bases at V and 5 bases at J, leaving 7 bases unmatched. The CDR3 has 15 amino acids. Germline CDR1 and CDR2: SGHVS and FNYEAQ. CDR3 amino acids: CASSLTSGGPETQYF. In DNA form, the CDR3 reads TGTGCCAGCAGCTTGACTAGCGGCGGCCCCGAGACCCAGTACTTC.

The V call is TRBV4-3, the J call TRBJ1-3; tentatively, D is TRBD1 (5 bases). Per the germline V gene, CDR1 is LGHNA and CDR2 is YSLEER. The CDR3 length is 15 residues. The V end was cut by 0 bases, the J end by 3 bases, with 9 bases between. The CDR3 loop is CASSQDRAIGNTIYF. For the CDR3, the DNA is TGCGCCAGCAGCCAAGACAGGGCCATTGGAAACACCATATATTTT.

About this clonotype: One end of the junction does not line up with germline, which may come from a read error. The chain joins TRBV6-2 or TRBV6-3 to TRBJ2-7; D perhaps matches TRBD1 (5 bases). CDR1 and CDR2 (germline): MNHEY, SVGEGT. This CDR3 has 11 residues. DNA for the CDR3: TGTGCCAGCAGTTACGAAGGGGAATTGCACTTC. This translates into CASSYEGELHF.